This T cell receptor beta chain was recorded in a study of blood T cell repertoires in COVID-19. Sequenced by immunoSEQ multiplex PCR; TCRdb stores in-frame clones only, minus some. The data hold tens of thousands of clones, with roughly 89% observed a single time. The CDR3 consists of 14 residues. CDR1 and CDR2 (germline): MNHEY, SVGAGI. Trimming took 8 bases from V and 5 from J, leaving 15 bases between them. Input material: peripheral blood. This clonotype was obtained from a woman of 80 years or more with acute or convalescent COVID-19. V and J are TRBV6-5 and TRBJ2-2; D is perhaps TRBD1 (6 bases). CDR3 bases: TGTGCCAGCGTGGTAACAGGGTTTACCGGGGAGCTGTTTTTT. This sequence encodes CASVVTGFTGELFF.